This TCR beta chain was identified during a study of breast tumors, draining lymph nodes, adjacent tissues. Between the trimmed V and J ends, which lost 4 bases and 4 bases, there was a span of 17 bases. The length of the CDR3 is 16 residues. CDR1 is SNHLY, CDR2 FYNNEI, per germline. TCRdb re-analysed the multiplex PCR reads in MiXCR, keeping a single row per CDR3 protein. The repertoire holds approximately 7,600 distinct CDR3 sequences, with nearly 75% as singletons. This TCR was sampled from a female donor with breast cancer. Some clones in this sample may be carry-over from other donors' samples. The chain has TRBV2 and TRBJ1-3, with D unresolved. What was sequenced was tumor-adjacent breast tissue. The CDR3 nucleotides are TGTGCCAGCAGTGTTCGTACACAATTATCGGGAAACACCATATATTTT. Translating gives CASSVRTQLSGNTIYF.